The 11 T cell receptor beta chains given below trace back to one sample, sequenced in a study of PD-1 blockade in classical Hodgkin lymphoma. All trial patients relapsed after autologous stem cell transplantation. Profiling relied on immunoSEQ multiplex PCR, and the TCRdb table lists in-frame clones only, not all of them. This sample has roughly 26,000 clones, with around 84% found just once. Sequencing was performed on peripheral blood mononuclear cells (PBMCs), taken at baseline. The receptors were sampled from a human donor with classical Hodgkin lymphoma.

The table lists this clone with a few counts. V usage is TRBV7-8 and J usage is TRBJ2-7; D may be TRBD2 (5 bases). The V end was cut by 1 base, the J end by 0 bases, with 19 bases between. Germline-derived CDR1 and CDR2 are SGHVS and FQNEAQ. The CDR3 extends over 18 amino acids. CDR3 DNA sequence: TGTGCCAGCAGCTTAGTAGTAGCTAGATCGGGGAGCTCCTACGAGCAGTACTTC. It codes for CASSLVVARSGSSYEQYF.

This clone was detected only once. The chain combines TRBV7-9 with TRBJ2-1; D is possibly TRBD1 or TRBD2 (6 bases each). This CDR3 has 15 residues. Trimming shortened V by 3 bases and J by 3 bases, and 12 bases separated the two germline ends. From germline, CDR1 is SEHNR and CDR2 FQNEAQ (reference sequence). The CDR3, as DNA: TGTGCCAGCAGCTTCGAGGGGGGATTCTACAATGAGCAGTTCTTC. Protein sequence: CASSFEGGFYNEQFF.

V and J are TRBV7-8 and TRBJ1-5; the D is unclear. The germline V gene encodes CDR1 SGHVS and CDR2 FQNEAQ. The CDR3 consists of 15 residues. V lost 3 bases and J 3 bases, leaving 12 bases between the germline ends. CDR3 in amino acids: CASSFGVQNNQPQHF. CDR3 in DNA: TGTGCCAGCAGCTTTGGGGTTCAGAACAATCAGCCCCAGCATTTT.

Here the CDR3 DNA reads TGTGCCAGCCGTCGGGAAGCCAACTATGGCTACACCTTC. Protein: CASRREANYGYTF. V and J are TRBV2 and TRBJ1-2, with D uncertain. V dropped 8 bases and J dropped 2 bases, with 12 bases sitting between them. CDR3 length equals 13 residues. Germline V CDR1 and CDR2: SNHLY, FYNNEI.

The chain links TRBV5-1 to TRBJ2-7; perhaps TRBD2 as D (5 bases). The V gene's germline CDR1 is SGHRS and CDR2 YFSETQ. Trimming left V 1 base short and J 2 bases short, with 13 bases between. The CDR3 loop spans 15 amino acids. The CDR3 DNA sequence: TGCGCCAGCAGCTTGTCGGGAACCGGACCCTACGAGCAGTACTTC. It encodes CASSLSGTGPYEQYF.

The rearrangement links TRBV4-1 to TRBJ2-7, with 13 bases that match TRBD2. CDR3 length: 18 amino acids. CDR1 is MGHRA, CDR2 YSYEKL, per germline. Trimming took 4 bases from V and 0 from J; bases not matched to a gene: 9. This CDR3 is CASSPRLAGGLSSYEQYF. CDR3 sequence (DNA): TGCGCCAGCAGCCCCCGACTAGCGGGGGGCTTAAGCTCCTACGAGCAGTACTTC.

J is TRBJ2-7 and V is TRBV30, with no clear D. There are 12 residues in the CDR3. Trimming left V 2 bases short and J 6 bases short, with 11 bases between. The germline V gene has CDR1 GTSNPN and CDR2 SVGIG (reference sequence). The CDR3 sequence is CAWSLLDVEQYF. The CDR3 region has the DNA TGTGCCTGGAGTTTGCTGGATGTCGAGCAGTACTTC.

For the CDR3, the DNA is TGTGCCAGTAACCGACGGGGCGGATCCGACTATGGCTACACCTTC. This encodes CASNRRGGSDYGYTF. The chain links TRBV19 to TRBJ1-2, with D possibly TRBD1 on 5 matching bases. Germline CDR1 reads LNHDA; CDR2 reads SQIVND (reference sequence). This CDR3 spans 15 amino acids. V shed 7 bases and J shed 3 bases, with 18 bases lying between them.

The chain has TRBV19 and TRBJ1-1; D unresolved. Germline V gene sequence: CDR1 LNHDA, CDR2 SQIVND (reference sequence). V was pared by 5 bases and J by 7 bases, with 11 bases between. The CDR3 contains 12 residues. CDR3 in amino acids: CASSWQPHEAFF. The CDR3 DNA reads as TGTGCCAGTAGTTGGCAACCACATGAAGCTTTCTTT. The full variable domain, in which reference TRBV19 and TRBJ1-1 provide the parts outside the CDR3, is DGGITQSPKYLFRKEGQNVTLSCEQNLNHDAMYWYRQDPGQGLRLIYYSQIVNDFQKGDIAEGYSVSREKKESFPLTVTSAQKNPTAFYLCASSWQPHEAFFGQGTRLTVV.

V and J are TRBV11-3 and TRBJ2-1; D might be TRBD2 (7 bases). Germline CDR1 reads SGHNT; CDR2 reads YENEEA. This CDR3 is built from 13 residues. The ends were cut back, 5 bases at V and 6 bases at J, with 11 bases in the middle. CDR3: CASSGGAGNEQFF. In nucleotides, the CDR3 is TGTGCCAGCAGCGGGGGGGCCGGCAATGAGCAGTTCTTC.

The rearrangement joins TRBV30 to TRBJ1-1; no firm D call. V lost 0 bases to trimming and J lost 0 bases, with 11 bases between them. CDR1 GTSNPN and CDR2 SVGIG come from the germline V gene (reference sequence). The length of the CDR3 is 15 residues. The CDR3 protein is CAWSVSGYMNTEAFF. CDR3 nucleotide sequence: TGTGCCTGGAGTGTTTCCGGATACATGAACACTGAAGCTTTCTTT. The full variable domain, completed using reference TRBV30 and TRBJ1-1, is SQTIHQWPATLVQPVGSPLSLECTVEGTSNPNLYWYRQAAGRGLQLLFYSVGIGQISSEVPQNLSASRPQDRQFILSSKKLLLSDSGFYLCAWSVSGYMNTEAFFGQGTRLTVV.